The text below deals with one TCR beta chain. Using a J-beta primer mix together with a sample-barcoded 5' primer, a second PCR was run for about 6 to 11 cycles. TCRdb reanalysed the 5' RACE reads using MiXCR and keeps one entry per CDR3 protein. The repertoire holds roughly 730,000 distinct CDR3 sequences, approximately 53% seen once, with about a quarter in the top ten. The sample comes from a study of blood T cells in healthy people across ages. This sequence was found in a man aged 35 to 55 in good health. Sequenced sample: blood.

CDR3 DNA: TGTGCCAGCAGACGTCAGGGGGGGGGCCTCAATGAGCAGTTCTTC. It is translated as CASRRQGGGLNEQFF. This chain uses TRBV12-3 or TRBV12-4 with TRBJ2-1; D is perhaps TRBD1 or TRBD2 (7 bases each). This CDR3 has 15 amino acids. Trimming removed 6 bases from V and 6 bases from J, with 18 bases in between.